This T cell receptor (beta chain) was sequenced in a study of cytomegalovirus exposure and HLA in healthy donors. Study-level background: In a previous analysis, about 100 million unique TCR beta sequences were found from about 179 million T cells.

The PCR had 60 Vbeta and 13 Jbeta primers. Sequenced by immunoSEQ multiplex PCR; TCRdb stores in-frame clones only, minus some. The repertoire holds about 150,000 clones, 65% to 80% seen once, with approximately 3% in the top ten. Germline V gene lookup returns CDR1 SGHTA and CDR2 FQGTGA. This CDR3 spans 14 amino acids. Trimming took 4 bases from V and 4 from J; bases not matched to a gene: 5. The sequence was collected from a male donor in good health and CMV-seronegative. The specimen was PBMCs. This sequence joins TRBV7-3 and TRBJ1-2; TRBD1 aligns across 8 bases. CDR3 sequence reads: CASSSRGPPYGYTF. In nucleotides, the CDR3 is TGTGCCAGCAGCTCCAGGGGGCCCCCCTATGGCTACACCTTC.